The T cell receptor (beta chain) described here comes from a study of blood T cell repertoires in COVID-19. V was clipped by 5 bases and J by 15 bases; unmatched bases: 7. Germline values: CDR1 MNHEY, CDR2 SMNVEV (reference sequence). The CDR3 has 12 amino acids. The repertoire was sequenced with immunoSEQ multiplex PCR; TCRdb's copy has only in-frame clones and lacks some. The sample holds about 490,000 clones, around 85% seen once. The receptor comes from a human donor in a cohort sampled during active COVID-19. The specimen sequenced was peripheral blood. The rearrangement links TRBV27 to TRBJ2-1; the match to TRBD2 covers 10 bases. The chain's CDR3 is CASSPKAGGLFF. The CDR3 nucleotides read TGTGCCAGCAGTCCAAAAGCGGGAGGGCTGTTCTTC.